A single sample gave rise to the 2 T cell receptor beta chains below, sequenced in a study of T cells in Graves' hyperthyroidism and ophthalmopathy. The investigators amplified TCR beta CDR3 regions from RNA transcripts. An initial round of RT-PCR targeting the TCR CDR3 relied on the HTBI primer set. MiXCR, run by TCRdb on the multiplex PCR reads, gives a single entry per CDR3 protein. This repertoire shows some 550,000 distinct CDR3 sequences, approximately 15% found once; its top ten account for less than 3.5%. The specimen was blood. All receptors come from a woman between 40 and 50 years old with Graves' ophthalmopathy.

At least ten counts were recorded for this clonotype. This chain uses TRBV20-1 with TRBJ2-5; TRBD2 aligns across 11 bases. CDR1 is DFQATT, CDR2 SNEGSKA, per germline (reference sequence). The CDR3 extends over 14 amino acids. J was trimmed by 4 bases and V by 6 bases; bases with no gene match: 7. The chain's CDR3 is CSAIAGGYLETQYF. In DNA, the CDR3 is TGCAGTGCAATAGCGGGGGGGTATTTAGAGACCCAGTACTTC.

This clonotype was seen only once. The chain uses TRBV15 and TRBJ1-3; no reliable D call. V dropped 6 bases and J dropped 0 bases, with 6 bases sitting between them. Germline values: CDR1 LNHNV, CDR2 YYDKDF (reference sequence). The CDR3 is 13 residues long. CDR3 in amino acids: CATSRLSGNTIYF. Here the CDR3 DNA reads TGTGCCACCAGTCGCCTCTCTGGAAACACCATATATTTT.